These 14 T cell receptor beta chains came from one sample sequenced in a study of blood T cell repertoires in COVID-19. Method: immunoSEQ multiplex PCR; TCRdb's copy keeps in-frame clones and lacks some. The data show about 250,000 clones, around 88% seen once. Sequenced: peripheral blood. The receptors here all came from an elderly man with acute or convalescent COVID-19.

The chain couples TRBV27 to TRBJ2-1; maybe TRBD1 (7 bases). The CDR3 length is 16 residues. CDR1 is MNHEY and CDR2 is SMNVEV in the germline V gene (reference sequence). The germline V and J ends were trimmed by 3 bases and 2 bases, with 14 bases remaining between them. The CDR3 region has the DNA TGTGCCAGCAGTTTGGCGGGACAGAACGCCTACAATGAGCAGTTCTTC. This sequence encodes CASSLAGQNAYNEQFF.

V is TRBV4-2 and J is TRBJ2-3, with D possibly TRBD2 on 7 matching bases. There are 18 residues in the CDR3. Germline-derived CDR1 and CDR2 are LGHNA and YNFKEQ. Trimming stripped 1 base from V and 1 base from J, with 18 bases between. Written as DNA, the CDR3 is TGTGCCAGCAGCCAAGTGGTGGGGGGGGCCAGGGGCACAGATACGCAGTATTTT. Translated: CASSQVVGGARGTDTQYF.

This chain connects TRBV27 to TRBJ2-7, with D unresolved. The CDR3 has 14 amino acids. Germline V lookup: CDR1 MNHEY, CDR2 SMNVEV (reference sequence). The V end lost 2 bases, the J end lost 0 bases, and 8 bases lay between the germline ends. CDR3: CASSLAATSYEQYF. The CDR3 region has the DNA TGTGCCAGCAGTTTAGCGGCCACCTCCTACGAGCAGTACTTC.

The rearrangement links TRBV4-1 to TRBJ2-3; D possibly corresponds to TRBD2 (6 bases). The CDR3 consists of 15 residues. CDR1 and CDR2 from the germline V gene are MGHRA and YSYEKL. Trimming removed 1 base from V and 0 bases from J, with 8 bases in between. In DNA, the CDR3 is TGCGCCAGCAGCCAAGTTAGCGGAAGCACAGATACGCAGTATTTT. Residues: CASSQVSGSTDTQYF.

The rearrangement links TRBV14 to TRBJ2-1; D possibly corresponds to TRBD1 (5 bases). CDR3 size: 16 residues. Germline CDR1 is SGHDN and CDR2 is FVKESK. V was trimmed by 2 bases and J by 7 bases, leaving 18 bases between them. The CDR3 is CASSQSLRAKGNEQFF. DNA for the CDR3: TGTGCCAGCAGCCAAAGCCTCAGGGCAAAGGGGAATGAGCAGTTCTTC.

The chain links TRBV28 to TRBJ2-2; the D gene is possibly TRBD1 (8 bases). Looked up from germline, CDR1 is MDHEN and CDR2 is SYDVKM. Trimming removed 4 bases from V and 5 bases from J, with 14 bases in between. The CDR3 runs 15 residues. Written as DNA, the CDR3 is TGTGCCAGCAGTTCCCTACAGGGGGGGACCGGGGAGCTGTTTTTT. Its protein product is CASSSLQGGTGELFF.

The V gene is TRBV5-4, the J gene TRBJ2-7, with no clear D. The CDR3 length is 13 residues. With 4 bases removed from V and 2 bases from J, the gap between germline ends came to 10 bases. CDR1 is SGHNT, CDR2 YYREEE, per germline (reference sequence). CDR3 coding DNA: TGTGCCAGCAGCCGAGAGGCAGCCTACGAGCAGTACTTC. Residues: CASSREAAYEQYF.

This clone was detected only a few times. CDR3 residues: CASSVGQDYGYTF. For the CDR3, the DNA is TGTGCCAGCAGTGTAGGACAGGACTATGGCTACACCTTC. This rearrangement joins TRBV25-1 to TRBJ1-2, with 7 bases matching TRBD1. The CDR3 runs to 13 residues. The V and J ends lost 4 bases and 3 bases, in that order; junction bases with no gene match: 2. Germline assignment: CDR1 MGHDK and CDR2 SYGVNS.

The rearrangement links TRBV9 to TRBJ1-5; TRBD1 aligns across 7 bases. With 0 bases clipped from V and 6 bases from J, the junction kept 6 bases outside the gene matches. CDR1 is SGDLS and CDR2 is YYNGEE in the germline V gene. The CDR3 contains 15 residues. CDR3 nucleotides: TGTGCCAGCAGCGTAGACGGAGGGGGCGGTCAGCCCCAGCATTTT. This sequence encodes CASSVDGGGGQPQHF. The whole variable domain, remainder taken from reference TRBV9 and TRBJ1-5, is DSGVTQTPKHLITATGQRVTLRCSPRSGDLSVYWYQQSLDQGLQFLIQYYNGEERAKGNILERFSAQQFPDLHSELNLSSLELGDSALYFCASSVDGGGGQPQHFGDGTRLSIL.

This chain uses TRBV28 with TRBJ1-1, with TRBD1 as a possible D gene (6 bases). Trimming removed 2 bases from V and 1 base from J, with 20 bases in between. Germline CDR1 and CDR2: MDHEN and SYDVKM. The CDR3 has 18 amino acids. The CDR3 reads CASSLRDRDILSNTEAFF. In DNA form, the CDR3 reads TGTGCCAGCAGTTTAAGGGACCGGGACATCCTCTCGAACACTGAAGCTTTCTTT.

This chain connects TRBV7-2 to TRBJ1-4, with D possibly being TRBD1 (5 bases). CDR1 SGHTA and CDR2 FQGNSA come from the germline V gene. The CDR3 is 16 amino acids. V was pared by 4 bases and J by 3 bases, with 15 bases between. CDR3 DNA sequence: TGTGCCAGCAGCTCTGTGGGGGGAGGGTCTAATGAAAAACTGTTTTTT. Protein sequence: CASSSVGGGSNEKLFF. Full variable domain (remainder filled in from reference TRBV7-2 and TRBJ1-4): GAGVSQSPSNKVTEKGKDVELRCDPISGHTALYWYRQSLGQGLEFLIYFQGNSAPDKSGLPSDRFSAERTGGSVSTLTIQRTQQEDSAVYLCASSSVGGGSNEKLFFGSGTQLSVL.

The chain is built from TRBV18 and TRBJ2-7; D is perhaps TRBD2 (7 bases). CDR1 KGHSH and CDR2 LQKENI come from the germline V gene. The CDR3 length is 17 residues. V was clipped by 1 base and J by 1 base, with 17 bases between them. CDR3 nucleotides: TGTGCCAGCTCACCACTCCCCCCACAGGGAGGGTCCTACGAGCAGTACTTC. Amino acids: CASSPLPPQGGSYEQYF.

This sequence joins TRBV12-3 or TRBV12-4 and TRBJ2-5; 8 bases are shared with TRBD1. CDR3 length equals 13 residues. With V trimmed by 6 bases and J by 5 bases, 5 bases remained unmatched. The CDR3 DNA sequence: TGTGCCAGCAGCTGGACAGGGCAGGAGACCCAGTACTTC. It is translated as CASSWTGQETQYF.

The chain carries TRBV19 and TRBJ2-3, with 8 bases fitting TRBD1. CDR3 length: 18 residues. V lost 6 bases to trimming and J lost 3 bases; unmatched junction nucleotides: 17. Germline V CDR1 and CDR2: LNHDA, SQIVND (reference sequence). The CDR3 DNA reads TGTGCCAGTAGCCTTACCGGGACAGGATTTCAGGGAACAGATACGCAGTATTTT. Protein: CASSLTGTGFQGTDTQYF.